A selection of T cell receptor beta chains follows, all from one sample in a study of blood T cell repertoires in COVID-19. Measured with immunoSEQ multiplex PCR; TCRdb has only the in-frame clones, and not every one. Among about 80,000 clones, approximately 85% were seen once, and the ten largest hold 9.6%. Sequencing was performed on peripheral blood. Source of these receptors: a man aged 50-60 years with COVID-19, enrolled during active disease. Both conserved end residues are trimmed from each CDR3.

j_call: TRBJ2-4
v_call: TRBV6-1
cdr3_aa: ASSEGLAVIQY

j_call: TRBJ1-4
v_call: TRBV2
cdr3_aa: ASSLQGWNEKLF

j_call: TRBJ2-7
v_call: TRBV6-2/TRBV6-3
cdr3_aa: ASSYETSVYEQY

j_call: TRBJ2-5
v_call: TRBV6-2/TRBV6-3
cdr3_aa: ASSYGETQY

j_call: TRBJ1-5
v_call: TRBV10-2
cdr3_aa: ASSVEDSNQPQH

j_call: TRBJ1-5
v_call: TRBV25-1
cdr3_aa: ASSEQGSPNQPQH

j_call: TRBJ2-2
v_call: TRBV30
cdr3_aa: AWSTDGQKYTGELF

j_call: TRBJ2-6
v_call: TRBV29-1
cdr3_aa: SVVVGTGGSGANVLT

j_call: TRBJ2-7
v_call: TRBV25-1
cdr3_aa: ASSGPTGGESYEQY

j_call: TRBJ1-5
v_call: TRBV5-6
cdr3_aa: ASSEDGGRQPQH

j_call: TRBJ2-7
v_call: TRBV6-1
cdr3_aa: ASSEGLQNPSYEQY

j_call: TRBJ1-1
v_call: TRBV6-2/TRBV6-3
cdr3_aa: ASSRGQGADAF

j_call: TRBJ2-6
v_call: TRBV6-2/TRBV6-3
cdr3_aa: ASSDYRGRNPGANVLT

j_call: TRBJ1-2
v_call: TRBV12-3/TRBV12-4
cdr3_aa: ASSPSRGSGYT

j_call: TRBJ1-6
v_call: TRBV30
cdr3_aa: AGDRGGPRSNSPLH

j_call: TRBJ1-2
v_call: TRBV29-1
cdr3_aa: SAGGPWDGYT

j_call: TRBJ2-3
v_call: TRBV30
cdr3_aa: AWNGLAASTDTQY

j_call: TRBJ2-7
v_call: TRBV10-3
cdr3_aa: AIRGQGIYEQY

j_call: TRBJ1-1
v_call: TRBV6-5
cdr3_aa: ASSRTTTGGEAF

j_call: TRBJ1-2
v_call: TRBV5-6
cdr3_aa: ASSRDLTTAYGYT

j_call: TRBJ2-3
v_call: TRBV7-3
cdr3_aa: ASSSGLAGADTQY

j_call: TRBJ1-1
v_call: TRBV19
cdr3_aa: ASSIRPEMNTEAF

j_call: TRBJ2-7
v_call: TRBV28
cdr3_aa: ASKTGGYEQY

j_call: TRBJ2-3
v_call: TRBV27
cdr3_aa: ASSRTGRTDTQY

j_call: TRBJ1-6
v_call: TRBV27
cdr3_aa: ASSPNNSPLH

j_call: TRBJ2-1
v_call: TRBV9
cdr3_aa: ASSAQTSGRAFNEQF

j_call: TRBJ2-1
v_call: TRBV29-1
cdr3_aa: SVAIYNEQF

j_call: TRBJ2-6
v_call: TRBV18
cdr3_aa: ASSRWESGANVLT

j_call: TRBJ2-5
v_call: TRBV7-9
cdr3_aa: ASGPGLTGGKTQY

j_call: TRBJ1-5
v_call: TRBV6-2/TRBV6-3
cdr3_aa: ASSYQINQPQH

j_call: TRBJ2-7
v_call: TRBV5-1
cdr3_aa: ASRRTGDEQY

j_call: TRBJ1-6
v_call: TRBV6-5
cdr3_aa: ASSRQGALNSPLH

j_call: TRBJ1-5
v_call: TRBV7-2
cdr3_aa: ASSLAAGSNQPQH

j_call: TRBJ1-6
v_call: TRBV14
cdr3_aa: ASSRTGAASPLH

j_call: TRBJ2-7
v_call: TRBV5-4
cdr3_aa: ASSLGGSGAVYEQY

j_call: TRBJ2-1
v_call: TRBV11-3
cdr3_aa: ASSLQGQNSGEQF

j_call: TRBJ2-1
v_call: TRBV27
cdr3_aa: ASSPSLIAGFVNEQF

j_call: TRBJ2-7
v_call: TRBV2
cdr3_aa: ASRRSLAGGTYEQY

j_call: TRBJ1-4
v_call: TRBV6-5
cdr3_aa: ASTGQGGIEKLF

j_call: TRBJ2-3
v_call: TRBV29-1
cdr3_aa: SGTRPGTSGRSKDTQY

j_call: TRBJ2-2
v_call: TRBV18
cdr3_aa: ASSPAAVVPGELF

j_call: TRBJ1-2
v_call: TRBV29-1
cdr3_aa: SVGSAGGFGYT

j_call: TRBJ2-7
v_call: TRBV7-9
cdr3_aa: ASSKRELLYEQY

j_call: TRBJ1-5
v_call: TRBV7-8
cdr3_aa: ASSPAPRYSNQPQH

j_call: TRBJ2-3
v_call: TRBV6-1
cdr3_aa: ASSEEGHGRVAQDTQY

j_call: TRBJ2-5
v_call: TRBV27
cdr3_aa: ASRISLETTQETQY

j_call: TRBJ1-1
v_call: TRBV20-1
cdr3_aa: SAKQNEAF

j_call: TRBJ2-2
v_call: TRBV30
cdr3_aa: AWRARSFGELF

j_call: TRBJ2-2
v_call: TRBV28
cdr3_aa: ASSSAGVYTGELF

j_call: TRBJ1-2
v_call: TRBV29-1
cdr3_aa: SVGGQGDNYGYT

j_call: TRBJ2-5
v_call: TRBV5-1
cdr3_aa: ASSYRQGWGETQY

j_call: TRBJ2-1
v_call: TRBV27
cdr3_aa: ASSQDSYSSYNEQF

j_call: TRBJ2-2
v_call: TRBV2
cdr3_aa: ASSDRFTGELF

j_call: TRBJ2-3
v_call: TRBV6-2/TRBV6-3
cdr3_aa: ASSSLVSPTDTQY

j_call: TRBJ2-1
v_call: TRBV6-2/TRBV6-3
cdr3_aa: ASSSGSGGYNEQF

j_call: TRBJ1-1
v_call: TRBV7-9
cdr3_aa: ASSSPRVNTEAF

j_call: TRBJ2-5
v_call: TRBV5-4
cdr3_aa: ASSWRTGGTLETQY

j_call: TRBJ1-5
v_call: TRBV9
cdr3_aa: ASSVDYGGNQPQH

j_call: TRBJ2-1
v_call: TRBV14
cdr3_aa: ASSQLSGSHNEQF